Listed here are 8 T cell receptor beta chains from one sample, sequenced in a study of T cell repertoires in cytomegalovirus infection. Each CDR3 protein is one row after TCRdb ran MiXCR on the reads. The table shows about 400,000 distinct CDR3 sequences, with about a sixth occurring only once. The sample consisted of PBMCs. These receptors came from a human donor in good health (CMV status not recorded). Some clones in this sample may be carry-over from other donors' samples.

This clonotype was observed a handful of times. This chain joins TRBV4-3 and TRBJ2-5; D remains ambiguous. CDR3 length: 15 residues. The V end lost 0 bases, the J end lost 4 bases, and 12 bases lay between the germline ends. Germline V lookup: CDR1 LGHNA, CDR2 YSLEER. CDR3 protein: CASSQDIGPRETQYF. In nucleotides, the CDR3 is TGCGCCAGCAGCCAAGATATCGGGCCGCGAGAGACCCAGTACTTC.

This clonotype was counted many times. This rearrangement joins TRBV2 to TRBJ2-1; D gene ambiguous. The CDR3 is made up of 12 amino acids. Germline CDR1 and CDR2: SNHLY and FYNNEI. V lost 2 bases and J 9 bases, leaving 8 bases between the germline ends. The CDR3 region is CASSEPESEQFF. CDR3 DNA sequence: TGTGCCAGCAGTGAACCCGAGAGTGAGCAGTTCTTC.

This chain connects TRBV20-1 to TRBJ2-3; 7 bases map to TRBD2. CDR1 and CDR2 (germline): DFQATT, SNEGSKA (reference sequence). With 0 bases clipped from V and 7 bases from J, the junction kept 13 bases outside the gene matches. The CDR3 is made up of 16 amino acids. Here the CDR3 DNA reads TGCAGTGCTAGAGAGTTCGGGAGGCCACCCCCCCATACGCAGTATTTT. It codes for CSAREFGRPPPHTQYF.

This clonotype was detected a few times. The chain employs TRBV10-3 and TRBJ2-1, with 8 bases lining up with TRBD1. Germline assignment: CDR1 ENHRY and CDR2 SYGVKD. CDR3 length: 12 amino acids. J lost 3 bases, V lost 8 bases, and 0 bases had no gene match. CDR3 sequence (DNA): TGTGCCATCGGACAGGGCTACAATGAGCAGTTCTTC. It is translated as CAIGQGYNEQFF.

This clonotype has just a few counts. This chain joins TRBV7-2 and TRBJ1-3; D not certain. The ends were cut back, 2 bases at V and 0 bases at J, with 11 bases in the middle. The CDR3 consists of 16 residues. CDR1 and CDR2 (germline): SGHTA, FQGNSA. CDR3 DNA: TGTGCCAGCAGCTTAAGTGGAGGAAGCTCTGGAAACACCATATATTTT. Protein sequence: CASSLSGGSSGNTIYF.

This clonotype came up many times. The chain is built from TRBV10-3 and TRBJ1-2; weak D call: TRBD1 (5 bases). The V and J ends lost 8 bases and 5 bases respectively, with 12 bases between them. The CDR3 has 12 amino acids. The germline V gene has CDR1 ENHRY and CDR2 SYGVKD. The CDR3 DNA reads as TGTGCCATCCACGGGGGGAGTTATGGCTACACCTTC. Protein sequence: CAIHGGSYGYTF.

The CDR3 region is CASSPHWDALNIQYF. The CDR3 DNA reads TGTGCCAGCTCTCCCCATTGGGACGCGTTGAACATTCAGTACTTC. The chain combines TRBV28 with TRBJ2-4, with D perhaps assigned TRBD1 or TRBD2 (5 bases each). CDR1 is MDHEN and CDR2 is SYDVKM in the germline V gene. V was shortened by 8 bases and J by 7 bases, with 21 bases between the two germline ends. The CDR3 runs to 15 residues.

This clonotype appeared many times. This chain connects TRBV6-1 to TRBJ1-5; TRBD1 might be the D (5 bases). Trimming cost V 6 bases and J 0 bases, with 9 bases left between them. The CDR3 runs 14 residues. Germline V gene sequence: CDR1 MNHNS, CDR2 SASEGT. The CDR3 DNA is TGTGCCAGCAGAGACAGCTATAGCAATCAGCCCCAGCATTTT. Its translation: CASRDSYSNQPQHF.